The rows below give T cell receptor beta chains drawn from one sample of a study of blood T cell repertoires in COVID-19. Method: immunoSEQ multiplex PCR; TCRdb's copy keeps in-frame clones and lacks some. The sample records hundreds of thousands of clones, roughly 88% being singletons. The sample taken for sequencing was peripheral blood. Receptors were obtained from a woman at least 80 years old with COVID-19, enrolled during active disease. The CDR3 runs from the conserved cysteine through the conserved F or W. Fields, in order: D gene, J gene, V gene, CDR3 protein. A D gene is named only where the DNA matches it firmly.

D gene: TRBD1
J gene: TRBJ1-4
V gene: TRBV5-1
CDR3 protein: CASSLEAGGEKLFF

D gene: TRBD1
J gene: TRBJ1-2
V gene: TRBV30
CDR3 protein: CAWRISSTGGGGYTF

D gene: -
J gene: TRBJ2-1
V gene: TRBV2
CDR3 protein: CASSPLPRTDQGGEQFF

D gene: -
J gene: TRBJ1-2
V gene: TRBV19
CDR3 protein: CASRDTDRGLLTF

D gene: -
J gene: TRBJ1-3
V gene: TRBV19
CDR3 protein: CASTSSGRRNTIYF

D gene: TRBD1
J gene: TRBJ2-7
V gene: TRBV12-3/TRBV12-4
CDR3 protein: CASSRGQGGEQYF

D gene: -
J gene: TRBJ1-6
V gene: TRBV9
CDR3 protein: CASKGEGNSPLHF

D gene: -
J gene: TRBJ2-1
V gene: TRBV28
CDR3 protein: CAIEGVSGINEQFF

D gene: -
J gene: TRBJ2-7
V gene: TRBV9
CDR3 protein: CASSVGFIGGGGSYEQYF

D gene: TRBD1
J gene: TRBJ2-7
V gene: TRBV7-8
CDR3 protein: CASSRGGTGTSYEQYF

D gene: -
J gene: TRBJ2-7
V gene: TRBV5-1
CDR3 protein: CASSLRAQGEQYF

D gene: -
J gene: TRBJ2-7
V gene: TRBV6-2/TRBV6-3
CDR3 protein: CASSSPTVIREQYF

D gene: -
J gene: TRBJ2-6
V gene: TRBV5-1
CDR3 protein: CASSFGINSGANVLTF